Shown below are 30 T cell receptor beta chains from a single sample sequenced in a study of T-cell reconstitution after alpha-beta-depleted transplantation in children. TCRbeta library preparation incorporated unique molecular identifiers. TCRdb itself ran the PCR reads through MiXCR, one entry per CDR3 protein. The sample records a few hundred thousand distinct CDR3 sequences, roughly 30% being singletons. This sample comprised PBMCs, obtained before TCRalphabeta/CD19-depleted stem cell transplant. Receptors originate from a boy under two years old with Wiskott-Aldrich syndrome, due to receive a stem cell transplant.

The CDR3 loop is CSAREGDNSPLHF. CDR3 sequence (DNA): TGCAGTGCTAGAGAGGGGGATAATTCACCCCTCCACTTT. The chain has TRBV20-1 and TRBJ1-6, with TRBD1 as a possible D gene (5 bases). Germline V CDR1 and CDR2: DFQATT, SNEGSKA (reference sequence). CDR3 length: 13 amino acids. Trimming cost V 0 bases and J 5 bases, with 5 bases left between them.

The V call is TRBV5-1, the J call TRBJ2-3; D not resolved. This CDR3 region has 14 residues. Trimming shortened V by 4 bases and J by 3 bases, and 12 bases separated the two germline ends. The germline V gene has CDR1 SGHRS and CDR2 YFSETQ. The CDR3 DNA reads as TGCGCCAGCAGCCGAGACATCGCGACAGATACGCAGTATTTT. This sequence encodes CASSRDIATDTQYF.

The sample holds a few counts of this clonotype. This chain uses TRBV29-1 with TRBJ2-1; D is tentatively TRBD1 or TRBD2 (6 bases each). CDR1 and CDR2 from the germline V gene are SQVTM and ANQGSEA. The CDR3 has 16 amino acids. Trimming took off 1 base at V and 0 bases at J, with 13 bases between the two ends. As DNA, the CDR3 is TGCAGCGTTGAAGTCCGGGGGCGGGGCTCCTACAATGAGCAGTTCTTC. This translates into CSVEVRGRGSYNEQFF.

The genes are TRBV4-2 and TRBJ2-1; 9 nucleotides agree with TRBD2. The CDR3 length is 19 residues. V trimming: 1 base; J trimming: 0 bases; junction bases outside the gene matches: 10. Germline V gene data show CDR1 as LGHNA and CDR2 as YNFKEQ. CDR3 nucleotide sequence: TGTGCCAGCAGCCAAGTGGGCGGGAGGGCCCGTAGCTCCTACAATGAGCAGTTCTTC. It encodes CASSQVGGRARSSYNEQFF.

In DNA form, the CDR3 reads TGTGCCAGCAGCCGGACTAGCGGGAGACAGACCCAGTACTTC. Translation: CASSRTSGRQTQYF. The rearrangement joins TRBV7-2 to TRBJ2-5; the match to TRBD2 covers 13 bases. CDR3 length: 14 amino acids. After removal of 5 bases from V and 6 bases from J, the junction contained 3 bases not matched to a gene. The germline V gene has CDR1 SGHTA and CDR2 FQGNSA.

This clonotype was seen just once. The chain carries TRBV15 and TRBJ2-7; D is perhaps TRBD1 or TRBD2 (5 bases each). Germline V gives CDR1 LNHNV, CDR2 YYDKDF (reference sequence). The CDR3 extends over 18 amino acids. V was clipped by 3 bases and J by 6 bases, with 27 bases between them. CDR3 loop: CATSRRFAPTGTGPEQYF. The CDR3 DNA reads as TGTGCCACCAGCAGGAGATTCGCCCCAACCGGGACGGGCCCCGAGCAGTACTTC.

This clonotype was seen a handful of times. The chain is built from TRBV4-2 and TRBJ1-5; weak D call: TRBD1 (5 bases). With 4 bases removed from V and 6 bases from J, the gap between germline ends came to 19 bases. Germline values: CDR1 LGHNA, CDR2 YNFKEQ. This CDR3 has 16 amino acids. CDR3 nucleotides: TGTGCCAGCAGCCTTCGTACGGACACGGGGAGTCAGCCCCAGCATTTT. Its protein is CASSLRTDTGSQPQHF.

In this sample, this clonotype turned up a few times. The chain carries TRBV11-2 and TRBJ2-7; D uncertain. There are 12 residues in the CDR3. Germline loops: CDR1 SGHAT, CDR2 FQNNGV. The V gene lost 2 bases and the J gene lost 4 bases, with 6 bases spanning the gap. Written as DNA, the CDR3 is TGTGCCAGCAGCTTATGGGATTACGAGCAGTACTTC. The encoded protein is CASSLWDYEQYF.

Only a few counts were recorded for this clonotype. The chain links TRBV28 to TRBJ2-7; D may match TRBD1 or TRBD2 (5 bases each). V lost 5 bases, J lost 6 bases, and 11 bases lay in between. The CDR3 runs 12 residues. CDR1 MDHEN and CDR2 SYDVKM come from the germline V gene. DNA of the CDR3: TGTGCCAGCAGTCGGGACGGCGCCGAGCAGTACTTC. Residues: CASSRDGAEQYF.

CDR3 DNA: TGCGCCAGCAGTTCCCTCCCGGGAGGTTACAATGAGCAGTTCTTC. It specifies CASSSLPGGYNEQFF. The chain is built from TRBV5-1 and TRBJ2-1, with 7 bases matching TRBD2. Unmatched junction bases numbered 9, after V lost 5 bases and J lost 4 bases. The germline V gene encodes CDR1 SGHRS and CDR2 YFSETQ. The CDR3 totals 15 residues.

This clonotype has a handful of counts. The chain employs TRBV27 and TRBJ2-7; D is tentatively TRBD1 or TRBD2 (5 bases each). The CDR3 consists of 14 residues. V was cut by 2 bases and J by 3 bases, with 11 bases left in between. Germline CDR1 and CDR2: MNHEY and SMNVEV (reference sequence). The DNA of the CDR3 is TGTGCCAGCAGTTTAAGGGGACCTCTCTACGAGCAGTACTTC. It encodes CASSLRGPLYEQYF.

This clonotype was counted only a few times. This chain links TRBV10-3 with TRBJ2-3, with D maybe TRBD2 (5 bases). CDR3 length: 16 amino acids. The germline V gene encodes CDR1 ENHRY and CDR2 SYGVKD. Trimming cost V 4 bases and J 1 base, with 15 bases left between them. The DNA for the CDR3 is TGTGCCATCAGTGGCAGTAGGGAGACGGGCACAGATACGCAGTATTTT. Translated, it gives CAISGSRETGTDTQYF.

Only a few counts were recorded for this clonotype. The chain is built from TRBV7-9 and TRBJ2-7, with D possibly being TRBD1 (5 bases). With 1 base removed from V and 3 bases from J, the gap between germline ends came to 19 bases. Germline CDR1 is SEHNR and CDR2 is FQNEAQ (reference sequence). CDR3 length: 17 residues. The CDR3 sequence is CASSLEGGTGAYYEQYF. The CDR3 region has the DNA TGTGCCAGCAGCTTAGAGGGCGGAACTGGGGCCTACTACGAGCAGTACTTC.

This clonotype has only a few counts. The chain is built from TRBV10-3 and TRBJ2-5, with TRBD2 as a possible D gene (6 bases). V was shortened by 6 bases and J by 1 base, with 12 bases between the two germline ends. This CDR3 spans 14 amino acids. Germline assignment: CDR1 ENHRY and CDR2 SYGVKD. DNA for the CDR3: TGTGCCATCAGAGAAGCGGGCCTCCAAGAGACCCAGTACTTC. Its protein is CAIREAGLQETQYF.

This chain uses TRBV12-3 or TRBV12-4 with TRBJ2-1; D is perhaps TRBD1 (5 bases). The CDR3 length is 13 residues. Trimming pared 4 bases from V and 7 bases from J, leaving 11 bases between. The CDR3 DNA reads TGTGCCAGCAGTTCAGGGATCGGGAATGAGCAGTTCTTC. It codes for CASSSGIGNEQFF.

V gene TRBV5-1 combines with J gene TRBJ2-5; D is unresolved. Trimming stripped 1 base from V and 10 bases from J, with 17 bases between. Germline values: CDR1 SGHRS, CDR2 YFSETQ. The CDR3 is 14 amino acids. The DNA for the CDR3 is TGCGCCAGCAGCTTGTATCCAATGCTAGGCGACCAGTACTTC. Protein product: CASSLYPMLGDQYF.

This clonotype was counted a few times. The chain is built from TRBV20-1 and TRBJ2-7; 8 bases are a match to TRBD2. Germline V gene data show CDR1 as DFQATT and CDR2 as SNEGSKA (reference sequence). Unmatched junction bases numbered 8, after V lost 6 bases and J lost 7 bases. CDR3 length: 12 amino acids. The CDR3 here is CSAGTRADEQYF. CDR3 bases: TGCAGTGCAGGGACTAGGGCAGATGAGCAGTACTTC.

The V gene is TRBV7-8, the J gene TRBJ2-7, with D possibly matching TRBD2 (6 bases). The CDR3 extends over 15 amino acids. Trimming removed 1 base at V and 1 base at J, with 11 bases between. The V gene's germline CDR1 is SGHVS and CDR2 FQNEAQ. The CDR3 bases are TGTGCCAGCAGCTTAGGGTCGGCGGGGTCCTACGAGCAGTACTTC. Translating it yields CASSLGSAGSYEQYF.

The chain links TRBV27 to TRBJ2-1; 10 nucleotides agree with TRBD2. Germline values: CDR1 MNHEY, CDR2 SMNVEV (reference sequence). J was trimmed by 4 bases and V by 0 bases; bases with no gene match: 3. The CDR3 runs to 16 residues. The CDR3 DNA follows: TGTGCCAGCAGTTTATCAGGAGCGGGAGGGTACAATGAGCAGTTCTTC. Its protein product is CASSLSGAGGYNEQFF.

The J gene is TRBJ2-2, the V gene TRBV3-1, with TRBD1 matching over 8 bases. Germline trimming cut 1 base from V and 1 base from J; bases unmatched to any gene: 5. The CDR3 loop spans 17 amino acids. In germline, CDR1 is LGHDT, CDR2 YNNKEL (reference sequence). The CDR3 DNA follows: TGTGCCAGCAGCCAAGTCACAGGGGGTATGAACACCGGGGAGCTGTTTTTT. It encodes CASSQVTGGMNTGELFF.

The chain joins TRBV12-3 or TRBV12-4 to TRBJ1-5, with D unresolved. This CDR3 contains 14 residues. With 10 bases removed from V and 0 bases from J, the gap between germline ends came to 13 bases. CDR3 bases: TGTGCCATCGCATACCCAGATAGCAATCAGCCCCAGCATTTT. Its translation is CAIAYPDSNQPQHF.

The sample holds a few counts of this clonotype. The rearrangement joins TRBV27 to TRBJ2-1; the D is unclear. The CDR3 has 16 residues. Germline V CDR1 and CDR2: MNHEY, SMNVEV (reference sequence). Between the trimmed V and J ends, which lost 5 bases and 7 bases, there was a span of 21 bases. CDR3 sequence reads: CASSITWVPLRNEQFF. The CDR3 region has the DNA TGTGCCAGCAGTATAACCTGGGTCCCGCTTAGGAATGAGCAGTTCTTC.

The chain carries TRBV19 and TRBJ2-3; 10 nucleotides agree with TRBD2. Germline CDR1 reads LNHDA; CDR2 reads SQIVND (reference sequence). The length of the CDR3 is 15 residues. Unmatched junction bases numbered 6, after V lost 6 bases and J lost 3 bases. The CDR3 region is CASRQTSGATDTQYF. CDR3 sequence (DNA): TGTGCCAGTAGGCAAACTAGCGGGGCAACAGATACGCAGTATTTT.

The J gene is TRBJ1-3, the V gene TRBV3-1, with D maybe TRBD1 (5 bases). In germline, CDR1 is LGHDT, CDR2 YNNKEL (reference sequence). This CDR3 region has 15 residues. V dropped 1 base and J dropped 4 bases, with 11 bases sitting between them. The CDR3 loop reads CASSQVGGLGNTIYF. The CDR3 bases are TGTGCCAGCAGCCAAGTTGGGGGTCTAGGAAACACCATATATTTT.

The V gene is TRBV5-5, the J gene TRBJ2-5, with D possibly being TRBD1 (6 bases). CDR3 length equals 15 residues. V was trimmed by 0 bases and J by 2 bases, leaving 11 bases between them. Per germline, CDR1 SGHKS and CDR2 YYEKEE (reference sequence). For the CDR3, the DNA is TGTGCCAGCAGCTTGGCCAGGGGAGCTCAAGAGACCCAGTACTTC. Residues: CASSLARGAQETQYF.

V gene TRBV7-9 combines with J gene TRBJ2-1, with 9 bases fitting TRBD2. The CDR3 length is 15 residues. Germline V CDR1 and CDR2: SEHNR, FQNEAQ (reference sequence). V dropped 8 bases and J dropped 4; count of bases not matched to a gene: 9. Here the CDR3 reads CASGLTSGLYNEQFF. The DNA for the CDR3 is TGTGCCAGCGGATTGACTAGCGGCCTTTACAATGAGCAGTTCTTC.

The chain links TRBV25-1 to TRBJ2-3, with 11 bases that match TRBD2. Losses at the gene ends were 5 bases for V and 3 bases for J; bases not matched to a gene: 7. Looked up from germline, CDR1 is MGHDK and CDR2 is SYGVNS. There are 16 residues in the CDR3. The CDR3 region has the DNA TGTGCCAGCAGTCCCACAACTAGCGGGAGAACAGATACGCAGTATTTT. This encodes CASSPTTSGRTDTQYF.

This clonotype was observed a handful of times. V gene TRBV6-7 combines with J gene TRBJ1-5, with 7 bases matching TRBD1. TRBV6-7 is an ORF, and what it does is uncertain. The CDR3 length is 16 residues. Germline trimming cut 6 bases from V and 6 bases from J; bases unmatched to any gene: 14. CDR3 sequence: CASSDRDTSRGQPQHF. CDR3 coding DNA: TGTGCCAGCAGCGACAGGGATACCTCGCGAGGTCAGCCCCAGCATTTT.

This clonotype has a handful of counts. This chain uses TRBV5-8 with TRBJ1-3, with D tentatively TRBD1 (5 bases). Germline V gene data show CDR1 as SGHTS and CDR2 as YDEGEE. V dropped 4 bases and J dropped 0 bases, with 11 bases sitting between them. This CDR3 spans 15 amino acids. CDR3 region: CASSQGTSSGNTIYF. The CDR3 coding sequence is TGTGCCAGCAGCCAAGGGACCTCCTCTGGAAACACCATATATTTT.

This clonotype turned up a few times. The chain is built from TRBV5-6 and TRBJ2-2; the D call may be TRBD1 or TRBD2 (5 bases each). Trimming left V 1 base short and J 2 bases short, with 12 bases between. Germline V gene lookup returns CDR1 SGHDT and CDR2 YYEEEE. The CDR3 has 16 residues. CDR3 region: CASSLPGTLNTGELFF. The CDR3 DNA follows: TGTGCCAGCAGCTTGCCCGGGACCCTTAACACCGGGGAGCTGTTTTTT. The whole variable domain, filled in from reference TRBV5-6 and TRBJ2-2, reads DAGVTQSPTHLIKTRGQQVTLRCSPKSGHDTVSWYQQALGQGPQFIFQYYEEEERQRGNFPDRFSGHQFPNYSSELNVNALLLGDSALYLCASSLPGTLNTGELFFGEGSRLTVL.